The clone carrying this TCR beta chain occurred once. Its antigen is unknown. TCRdb keeps only in-frame clones here, not all; method: immunoSEQ multiplex PCR. The sample has 410,000 or so clones, about nine tenths seen once. The sample originates from a study of Ad26.COV2.S vaccination and SARS-CoV-2 variants. In the study overall: Ad26.COV2.S shots went into the muscle once or twice, 56 days apart. Study results and limitations: Responses of spike-specific T cells (both CD8+ and CD4+) reportedly showed substantial breadth after vaccination. Vaccine recipients had higher spike-specific TCR breadth than placebo recipients.

Treatment described: 15 to 20 received Ad26.COV2.S at low or high dose, single or two shots; 5 received placebo; per-sample allocation not given. Collection of the samples took place on day 63 after the first injection of vaccine or placebo. This Boston cohort included adults aged 18-55 years. Germline V gene lookup returns CDR1 MDHEN and CDR2 SYDVKM. This CDR3 region has 16 residues. Trimming removed 5 bases at V and 0 bases at J, with 14 bases between. Sequencing was performed on peripheral blood, taken in a trial of Ad26.COV2.S vaccine versus placebo. This TCR was recovered from a person aged 18-60 years who received the Ad26.COV2.S COVID-19 vaccine or a placebo. The J gene is TRBJ2-1, the V gene TRBV28, with D uncertain. CDR3 DNA sequence: TGTGCCAGCAGTCAAGGTCCCCAGTTCTCCTACAATGAGCAGTTCTTC. Protein sequence: CASSQGPQFSYNEQFF.